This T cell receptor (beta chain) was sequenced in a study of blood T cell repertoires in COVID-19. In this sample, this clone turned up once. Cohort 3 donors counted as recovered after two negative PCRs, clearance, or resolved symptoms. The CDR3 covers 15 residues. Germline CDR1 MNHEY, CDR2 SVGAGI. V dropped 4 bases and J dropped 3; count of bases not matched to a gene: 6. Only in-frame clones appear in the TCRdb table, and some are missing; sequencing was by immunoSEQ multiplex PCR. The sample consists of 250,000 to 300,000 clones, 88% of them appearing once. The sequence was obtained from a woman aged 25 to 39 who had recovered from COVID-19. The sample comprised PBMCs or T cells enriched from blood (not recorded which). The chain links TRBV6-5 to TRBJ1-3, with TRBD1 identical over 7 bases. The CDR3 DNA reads TGTGCCAGCAGTTCCGACAGGGTAGATGGAAACACCATATATTTT. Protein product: CASSSDRVDGNTIYF.